This entry lists 27 T cell receptor beta chains sequenced from one sample in a study of T cell responses to AZD1222 COVID-19 vaccine (dated by TCRdb to the early 2020s). Libraries were constructed by the immunoSEQ multiplex PCR assay. Not all clones reach the TCRdb copy of this immuneACCESS table, which keeps in-frame sequences only. Checked studies attribute under half of the gap to unresolved V genes and leave the rest unexplained. In this sample the table shows about 180,000 clones, 87% of which occur a single time. The ten largest account for 2.5% to 3% of the sample. The time point label for this specimen denotes: baseline before first vaccination. The sample was peripheral blood, taken on day 0 of AZD1222 vaccination. These receptors originate from an adult in good health.

This sequence joins TRBV5-5 and TRBJ2-1, with 11 bases matching TRBD2. The junction had 9 bases not matched to a gene; V was cut back by 1 base and J by 9 bases. Germline CDR1 and CDR2: SGHKS and YYEKEE (reference sequence). The CDR3 has 16 residues. The CDR3 loop reads CASSLRASGGQGEQFF. The CDR3 nucleotides read TGTGCCAGCAGCTTGCGTGCTAGCGGGGGGCAGGGTGAGCAGTTCTTC.

This clone was observed once. The chain employs TRBV6-5 and TRBJ1-5; D call uncertain. The V and J ends lost 5 bases and 0 bases respectively, with 11 bases between them. This CDR3 has 15 residues. The germline gives CDR1 MNHEY, CDR2 SVGAGI. The DNA of the CDR3 is TGTGCCAGCAGTCCCGCGTACGATAGCAATCAGCCCCAGCATTTT. Translating gives CASSPAYDSNQPQHF.

This clone was recorded once. The genes are TRBV2 and TRBJ1-5, with D maybe TRBD1 (5 bases). V was trimmed by 0 bases and J by 7 bases, leaving 13 bases between them. The CDR3 has 15 residues. The V gene's germline CDR1 is SNHLY and CDR2 FYNNEI. For the CDR3, the DNA is TGTGCCAGCAGTGAAGCGCTTCAGGGTCGGCAGCCCCAGCATTTT. Translating gives CASSEALQGRQPQHF. Filled out from reference TRBV2 and TRBJ1-5, the complete variable domain reads EPEVTQTPSHQVTQMGQEVILRCVPISNHLYFYWYRQILGQKVEFLVSFYNNEISEKSEIFDDQFSVERPDGSNFTLKIRSTKLEDSAMYFCASSEALQGRQPQHFGDGTRLSIL.

This clone is a singleton in its sample. This chain connects TRBV2 to TRBJ2-7; 7 nucleotides match TRBD2. The germline gives CDR1 SNHLY, CDR2 FYNNEI. V lost 6 bases to trimming and J lost 4 bases; unmatched junction nucleotides: 9. The CDR3 runs to 14 residues. The CDR3 sequence is CASRYGLGLYEQYF. The CDR3 DNA reads as TGTGCCAGCAGGTACGGACTAGGCTTGTACGAGCAGTACTTC. Full variable domain (remainder filled in from reference TRBV2 and TRBJ2-7): EPEVTQTPSHQVTQMGQEVILRCVPISNHLYFYWYRQILGQKVEFLVSFYNNEISEKSEIFDDQFSVERPDGSNFTLKIRSTKLEDSAMYFCASRYGLGLYEQYFGPGTRLTVT.

The CDR3 region has the DNA TGTGCCAGCAGCCACCTCGGACGAGCCCAAGAGACCCAGTACTTC. It is translated as CASSHLGRAQETQYF. V usage is TRBV3-1 (or the pseudogene TRBV3-2) and J usage is TRBJ2-5; D is undetermined. This CDR3 region has 15 residues. V was clipped by 3 bases and J by 1 base, with 12 bases between them. CDR1 and CDR2 (germline): LGHDT, YNNKEL (reference sequence).

J is TRBJ1-1 and V is TRBV4-2, with a weak D call TRBD1 (5 bases). The CDR3 spans 15 residues. The V end lost 4 bases, the J end lost 4 bases, and 16 bases lay between the germline ends. The germline CDR1 and CDR2 sequences are LGHNA and YNFKEQ. CDR3 amino acids: CASSPPGRGSTEAFF. The CDR3 bases are TGTGCCAGCAGCCCCCCGGGGCGGGGGAGCACTGAAGCTTTCTTT.

V is TRBV11-2 and J is TRBJ1-1, with D possibly matching TRBD1 (5 bases). This CDR3 region has 15 residues. CDR1 is SGHAT and CDR2 is FQNNGV in the germline V gene. Trimming took 2 bases from V and 0 from J, leaving 10 bases between them. CDR3 in amino acids: CASSLMTVMNTEAFF. CDR3 bases: TGTGCCAGCAGCTTAATGACAGTTATGAACACTGAAGCTTTCTTT.

The V call is TRBV2, the J call TRBJ1-5, with 8 bases identical to TRBD1. Germline lookup yields CDR1 SNHLY and CDR2 FYNNEI. The V segment lost 0 bases and the J segment 2 bases; nucleotides outside the gene matches: 9. This CDR3 has 18 residues. The chain's CDR3 is CASSEALPGQGGNQPQHF. DNA of the CDR3: TGTGCCAGCAGTGAAGCGCTTCCCGGACAGGGAGGCAATCAGCCCCAGCATTTT.

This rearrangement joins TRBV15 to TRBJ1-1, with TRBD1 matching 9 bases. V was clipped by 2 bases and J by 5 bases; unmatched bases: 6. There are 15 residues in the CDR3. Germline lookup yields CDR1 LNHNV and CDR2 YYDKDF (reference sequence). CDR3 sequence: CATSRSRQGGTEAFF. CDR3 sequence (DNA): TGTGCCACCAGCAGATCGAGACAGGGGGGTACTGAAGCTTTCTTT. Variable domain in full (rest from reference TRBV15 and TRBJ1-1): DAMVIQNPRYQVTQFGKPVTLSCSQTLNHNVMYWYQQKSSQAPKLLFHYYDKDFNNEADTPDNFQSRRPNTSFCFLDIRSPGLGDTAMYLCATSRSRQGGTEAFFGQGTRLTVV.

The J gene is TRBJ2-1, the V gene TRBV29-1, with no clear D. CDR3 length equals 14 residues. V lost 3 bases, J lost 2 bases, and 11 bases lay in between. Germline values: CDR1 SQVTM, CDR2 ANQGSEA. The CDR3 loop is CSVDEAETYNEQFF. The CDR3 nucleotides read TGCAGCGTTGATGAGGCGGAAACCTACAATGAGCAGTTCTTC.

The chain carries TRBV28 and TRBJ1-5; 11 nucleotides align to TRBD1. Per the germline V gene, CDR1 is MDHEN and CDR2 is SYDVKM. There are 18 residues in the CDR3. After removal of 6 bases from V and 1 base from J, the junction contained 11 bases not matched to a gene. The CDR3, as DNA: TGTGCCAGCAGCCCAACCGGGACAGGGGGTTTGAGCAATCAGCCCCAGCATTTT. Translation: CASSPTGTGGLSNQPQHF. Full variable domain (missing parts from reference TRBV28 and TRBJ1-5): DVKVTQSSRYLVKRTGEKVFLECVQDMDHENMFWYRQDPGLGLRLIYFSYDVKMKEKGDIPEGYSVSREKKERFSLILESASTNQTSMYLCASSPTGTGGLSNQPQHFGDGTRLSIL.

V gene TRBV6-2 or TRBV6-3 combines with J gene TRBJ2-1; D may be TRBD2 (5 bases). The V and J ends lost 5 bases and 15 bases respectively, with 20 bases between them. The CDR3 runs to 13 residues. CDR1 is MNHEY and CDR2 is SVGEGT in the germline V gene. The CDR3 nucleotides read TGTGCCAGCAGTCAGGACTCGACCGTTTATTGGTTCTTC. Its protein is CASSQDSTVYWFF.

This clone was counted a single time. V gene TRBV7-5 combines with J gene TRBJ2-7; TRBD2 reflects the table's D call only, with no check against the DNA. TRBV7-5 counts as a pseudogene. The CDR3 is 20 amino acids. Here the CDR3 DNA reads TGTGTCAGAAGCAAGAATTGGGGACTAGCGGGGAGTTGTAGTACCTACGAGCAGTACTTC. This codes for CVRSKNWGLAGSCSTYEQYF.

The genes are TRBV19 and TRBJ1-5; D not certain. This CDR3 contains 12 residues. Germline-derived CDR1 and CDR2 are LNHDA and SQIVND (reference sequence). The ends were cut back, 3 bases at V and 5 bases at J, with 5 bases in the middle. This CDR3 reads CASSISDQPQHF. The DNA of the CDR3 is TGTGCCAGTAGTATTTCGGATCAGCCCCAGCATTTT.

The chain is built from TRBV29-1 and TRBJ2-6; D possibly matches TRBD1 or TRBD2 (7 bases each). The germline V gene encodes CDR1 SQVTM and CDR2 ANQGSEA. This CDR3 spans 17 amino acids. V was cut by 4 bases and J by 0 bases, with 16 bases left in between. This CDR3 is CSVAGRGGYSGANVLTF. Written as DNA, the CDR3 is TGCAGCGTTGCAGGCAGGGGGGGTTACTCTGGGGCCAACGTCCTGACTTTC.

The rearrangement joins TRBV27 to TRBJ1-2; 10 nucleotides match TRBD1. Germline lookup yields CDR1 MNHEY and CDR2 SMNVEV (reference sequence). The CDR3 is 17 residues long. The ends lost 0 bases at V and 4 bases at J; junction bases unmatched: 8. This CDR3 reads CASSLSGQGLFVYGYTF. The DNA of the CDR3 is TGTGCCAGCAGTTTATCGGGACAGGGGTTATTCGTCTATGGCTACACCTTC.

The chain has TRBV5-1 and TRBJ2-1, with 9 bases that match TRBD2. The V segment lost 0 bases and the J segment 5 bases; nucleotides outside the gene matches: 0. The CDR3 covers 14 residues. Germline V gives CDR1 SGHRS, CDR2 YFSETQ. The CDR3 region is CASSLGGRDNEQFF. Here the CDR3 DNA reads TGCGCCAGCAGCTTGGGCGGGAGGGACAATGAGCAGTTCTTC.

This sequence joins TRBV7-2 and TRBJ1-2; tentatively, D is TRBD1 (6 bases). This CDR3 is 13 amino acids long. Germline CDR1 SGHTA, CDR2 FQGNSA. Trimming cost V 3 bases and J 7 bases, with 12 bases left between them. CDR3 DNA: TGTGCCAGCAGCTTCTACAGGGAAGGTGGCTACACCTTC. It yields the protein CASSFYREGGYTF.

This clone has a handful of counts. The chain recombines TRBV29-1 with TRBJ2-7, with 14 bases fitting TRBD2. V gave up 6 bases and J gave up 4 bases; unmatched junction bases: 5. CDR1 and CDR2 (germline): SQVTM, ANQGSEA. The CDR3 has 14 amino acids. CDR3 bases: TGCAGCGTGAAGACTAGCGGGAGGGGGTACGAGCAGTACTTC. This encodes CSVKTSGRGYEQYF.

This clone appeared once. Distinct nucleotide sequences in the sample also encode this CDR3. This chain links TRBV12-3 or TRBV12-4 with TRBJ1-1; D gene unclear. Trimming removed 3 bases at V and 1 base at J, with 3 bases between. The CDR3 loop spans 12 amino acids. The CDR3 reads CASSFGNTEAFF. The CDR3 DNA follows: TGTGCCAGCAGTTTCGGGAACACTGAAGCTTTCTTT.

The count of this clone is one. The junction does not match germline at one end; this may be a read error. This chain connects TRBV6-1 to TRBJ1-6, with D possibly TRBD1 on 5 matching bases. This CDR3 is 12 amino acids long. Germline CDR1 is MNHNS and CDR2 is SASEGT. In DNA, the CDR3 is TGTGCCAGCAGGGAAGGGGATTCACCCCTCCACTTT. Translating it yields CASREGDSPLHF.

This clone was recorded a few times. This rearrangement joins TRBV7-2 to TRBJ2-7; 12 positions match TRBD1. Unmatched junction bases numbered 9, after V lost 5 bases and J lost 7 bases. The CDR3 totals 15 residues. Germline CDR1 SGHTA, CDR2 FQGNSA. Here the CDR3 reads CASSPLGQGAFEQYF. The CDR3 nucleotides are TGTGCCAGCAGCCCATTGGGACAGGGGGCGTTTGAGCAGTACTTC. Filled out from reference TRBV7-2 and TRBJ2-7, the complete variable domain reads GAGVSQSPSNKVTEKGKDVELRCDPISGHTALYWYRQSLGQGLEFLIYFQGNSAPDKSGLPSDRFSAERTGGSVSTLTIQRTQQEDSAVYLCASSPLGQGAFEQYFGPGTRLTVT.

The V and J genes are TRBV14 and TRBJ2-7; tentatively, D is TRBD2 (5 bases). Trimming took off 2 bases at V and 3 bases at J, with 11 bases between the two ends. The CDR3 is 14 residues long. Germline V gives CDR1 SGHDN, CDR2 FVKESK. The CDR3 is CASSQFGLGYEQYF. The CDR3 DNA follows: TGTGCCAGCAGCCAATTTGGACTGGGCTACGAGCAGTACTTC.

The chain employs TRBV4-1 and TRBJ2-2; D is unclear. V lost 0 bases and J 5 bases, leaving 7 bases between the germline ends. The CDR3 is 14 amino acids. The germline V gene has CDR1 MGHRA and CDR2 YSYEKL. CDR3 loop: CASSQEAETGELFF. The CDR3 DNA reads TGCGCCAGCAGCCAAGAGGCAGAGACCGGGGAGCTGTTTTTT.

The table lists this clone with a count of one. The gene calls are TRBV3-1 (or the pseudogene TRBV3-2) and TRBJ2-5; the D call may be TRBD1 or TRBD2 (5 bases each). Germline V lookup: CDR1 LGHDT, CDR2 YNNKEL (reference sequence). This CDR3 contains 16 residues. The ends were cut back, 1 base at V and 5 bases at J, with 17 bases in the middle. CDR3: CASSQASGDEGETQYF. As DNA, the CDR3 is TGTGCCAGCAGCCAAGCGAGCGGCGACGAGGGGGAGACCCAGTACTTC.

The chain joins TRBV6-5 to TRBJ1-2, with D unresolved. CDR1 and CDR2 (germline): MNHEY, SVGAGI. Trimming pared 2 bases from V and 1 base from J, leaving 11 bases between. This CDR3 has 15 amino acids. The CDR3 sequence is CASSYTGRGNYGYTF. CDR3 nucleotide sequence: TGTGCCAGCAGTTACACCGGACGGGGTAACTATGGCTACACCTTC.

The chain recombines TRBV5-8 with TRBJ2-1; 14 nucleotides agree with TRBD2. The CDR3 totals 19 residues. V was pared by 7 bases and J by 0 bases, with 12 bases of the junction left unmatched. From germline, CDR1 is SGHTS and CDR2 YDEGEE. CDR3 in DNA: TGTGCCAGCTTCGGGGGACTAGCGGGAGTGCGGGGCTCCTACAATGAGCAGTTCTTC. This codes for CASFGGLAGVRGSYNEQFF.